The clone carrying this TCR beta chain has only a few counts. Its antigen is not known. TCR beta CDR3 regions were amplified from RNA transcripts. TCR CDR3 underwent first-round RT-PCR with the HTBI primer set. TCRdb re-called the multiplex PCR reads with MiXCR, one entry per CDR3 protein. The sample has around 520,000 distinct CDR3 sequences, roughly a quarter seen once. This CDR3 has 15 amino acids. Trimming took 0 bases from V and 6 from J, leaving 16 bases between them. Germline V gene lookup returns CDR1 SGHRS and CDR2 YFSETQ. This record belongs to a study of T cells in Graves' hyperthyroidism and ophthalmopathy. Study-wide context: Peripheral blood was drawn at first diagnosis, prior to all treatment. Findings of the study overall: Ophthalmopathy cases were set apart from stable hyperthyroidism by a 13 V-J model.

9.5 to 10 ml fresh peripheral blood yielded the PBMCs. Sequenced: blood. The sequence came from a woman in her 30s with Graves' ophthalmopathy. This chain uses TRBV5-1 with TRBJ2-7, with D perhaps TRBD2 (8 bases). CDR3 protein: CASSLVAGNRGEQYF. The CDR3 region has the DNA TGCGCCAGCAGCTTGGTAGCGGGGAACAGGGGCGAGCAGTACTTC.